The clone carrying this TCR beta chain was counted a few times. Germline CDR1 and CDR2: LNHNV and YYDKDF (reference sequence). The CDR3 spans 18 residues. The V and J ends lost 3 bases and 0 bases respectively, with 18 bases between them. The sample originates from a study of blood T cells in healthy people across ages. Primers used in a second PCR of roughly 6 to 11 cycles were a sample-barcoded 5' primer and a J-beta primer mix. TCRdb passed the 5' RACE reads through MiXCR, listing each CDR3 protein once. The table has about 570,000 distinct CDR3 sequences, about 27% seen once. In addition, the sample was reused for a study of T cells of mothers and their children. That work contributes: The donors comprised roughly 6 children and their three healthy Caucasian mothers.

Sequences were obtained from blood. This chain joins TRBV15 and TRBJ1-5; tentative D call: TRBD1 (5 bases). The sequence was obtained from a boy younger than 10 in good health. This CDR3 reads CATSRSGDSIYSNQPQHF. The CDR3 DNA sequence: TGTGCCACCAGCAGGTCCGGCGACAGCATTTATAGCAATCAGCCCCAGCATTTT.